A selection of T cell receptor beta chains follows, all from one sample in a study of blood T cell repertoires in COVID-19. Some clones are missing from TCRdb's copy, which holds only in-frame ones; the method was immunoSEQ multiplex PCR. The table has tens of thousands of clones, 81% seen once; the top ten hold approximately 20%. Input material: peripheral blood. The receptors here all came from a woman in her 70s with acute or convalescent COVID-19. Both conserved end residues are part of each CDR3. D genes are given only for firm matches. Not every row has a clone size; where given, it reads once, few, many or a size class.

clone_size d_call j_call v_call cdr3_nt cdr3_aa
. . TRBJ2-7 TRBV28 TGTGCCAGCAGTCCAGACTACGAGCAGTACTTC CASSPDYEQYF
. TRBD1 TRBJ2-7 TRBV28 TGTGCCAGCAGTTTCCGAGGACAGGGATCCCGCTCCTACGAGCAGTACTTC CASSFRGQGSRSYEQYF
. TRBD2 TRBJ2-1 TRBV4-2 TGTGCCAGCAGCCAAGTGAGTAGTCGGCTAGCGGGAGACCATGAGCAGTTCTTC CASSQVSSRLAGDHEQFF
. TRBD1 TRBJ1-1 TRBV2 TGTGCCAGCAGGTTAACAGGGGGCCAGACTGAAGCTTTCTTT CASRLTGGQTEAFF
. TRBD2 TRBJ2-1 TRBV2 TGTGCCAGCAAAGGTTTAGCGGGAGGGGGCTACAATGAGCAGTTCTTC CASKGLAGGGYNEQFF
few . TRBJ2-7 TRBV2 TGTGCCAGCAGTGCTAACCAGGGTTTCTCCTACGAGCAGTACTTC CASSANQGFSYEQYF
. . TRBJ2-3 TRBV7-6 TGTGCCAGCAGTCAAACGACCGGGACACCAAATTGGTATTTT CASSQTTGTPNWYF
few TRBD1 TRBJ2-5 TRBV28 TGTGCCAGCACTCCCGGGACAGGGGGCCTCCAGACCCAGTACTTC CASTPGTGGLQTQYF
. . TRBJ2-1 TRBV5-1 TGCGCCAGCAGCTTGGAGGGGAAGCAGTTCTTC CASSLEGKQFF
. . TRBJ1-5 TRBV28 TGTGCCAGCAGTGCTGGACACTCAAGGTGGCCCCAGCATTTT CASSAGHSRWPQHF
. . TRBJ2-5 TRBV9 TGTGCCAGCAGCGTCCGCTCGGCCGGGACATACCAAGAGACCCAGTACTTC CASSVRSAGTYQETQYF
few . TRBJ2-7 TRBV10-3 TGTGCCATCAGTGAGGAGCCCCGGACTACCCTCCCCTACGAGCAGTACTTC CAISEEPRTTLPYEQYF
few TRBD1 TRBJ1-5 TRBV7-8 TGTGCCAGCAGCTTATACGCAGGGGGAGATCAGCCCCAGCATTTT CASSLYAGGDQPQHF
. . TRBJ1-5 TRBV2 TGTGCCAGCAGTACAAGAGCCCCGAGGGTGGCCTATAGCAATCAGCCCCAGCATTTT CASSTRAPRVAYSNQPQHF
. TRBD2 TRBJ2-1 TRBV7-2 TGTGCCAGCAGCTTAGCGCGGAGCGGGAGTAATGAGCAGTTCTTC CASSLARSGSNEQFF
once . TRBJ2-3 TRBV28 TGTGCCACCCACAGGGATTCTGTGAACACAGATACGCAGTATTTT CATHRDSVNTDTQYF
. . TRBJ2-5 TRBV2 TGTGCCAGCCCAAGCGGGCCAGAGGGGGAGACCCAGTACTTC CASPSGPEGETQYF
. . TRBJ1-6 TRBV11-3 TGTGCCAGCAGCCCGGGTACCCATAATTCACCCCTCCACTTT CASSPGTHNSPLHF
. . TRBJ1-2 TRBV4-1 TGCGCCAGCAGCCAAGGCAGGGGCTATGGCTACACCTTC CASSQGRGYGYTF
. TRBD2 TRBJ2-1 TRBV18 TGTGCCAGCTCACCACCGAGGGCGGGGGTCGGCTACAATGAGCAGTTCTTC CASSPPRAGVGYNEQFF
. . TRBJ1-2 TRBV10-1 TGCGCCAGCAGTGAGGACGGCTGGAGAGGTGGCTACACCTTC CASSEDGWRGGYTF
. . TRBJ1-1 TRBV27 TGTGCCAGCAGTTTAGGGGGCGGGCGGGTTCTAATGAACACTGAAGCTTTCTTT CASSLGGGRVLMNTEAFF
. TRBD2 TRBJ2-5 TRBV2 TGTGCCAGCAGTGATGGGCTAGCGGGAGTAATCCAAGAGACCCAGTACTTC CASSDGLAGVIQETQYF
once TRBD2 TRBJ2-2 TRBV6-4 TGTGCCAGCAGTGACTCGACTAGCCACACCGGGGAGCTGTTTTTT CASSDSTSHTGELFF
. . TRBJ1-2 TRBV9 TGTGCCAGCAGCCCACCCCCGTTAGTATATGGCTACACCTTC CASSPPPLVYGYTF
few . TRBJ1-6 TRBV7-9 TGTGCCAGCAGCCCGCACCCGAGGGCTTCACCCCTCCACTTT CASSPHPRASPLHF
. TRBD1 TRBJ1-6 TRBV13 TGTGCCAGCAGCCGAATTAAGACAGGGGATGACTCACCCCTCCACTTT CASSRIKTGDDSPLHF
. . TRBJ2-3 TRBV20-1 TGCAGTGCTACCCAATCGGAGACGCAGTATTTT CSATQSETQYF
. . TRBJ2-1 TRBV19 TGTGCCAGTAGTATTAGGTCGAGCGGCTCTTACAATGAGCAGTTCTTC CASSIRSSGSYNEQFF
few TRBD2 TRBJ2-7 TRBV28 TGTGCCAGCAGTTCCCCGGGACTAGCGAGCGAGCAGTACTTC CASSSPGLASEQYF
. TRBD1 TRBJ1-2 TRBV19 TGTGCCAGTTCACAGGGGCCAACACGTAACTATGGCTACACCTTC CASSQGPTRNYGYTF
. . TRBJ2-5 TRBV4-1 TGCGCCAGCAGCCAAGGTAGAAGAGAAGAGACCCAGTACTTC CASSQGRREETQYF
. . TRBJ2-2 TRBV19 TGTGCCAGTAGTATTGGCCTGGAGCTGTTTTTT CASSIGLELFF
. . TRBJ1-6 TRBV5-1 TGCGCCAGCAGTCCGGAGGTGAGACATAATTCACCCCTCCACTTT CASSPEVRHNSPLHF
. . TRBJ2-3 TRBV9 TGTGCCAGCAGCGTAGGCAACGAGGCAGATACGCAGTATTTT CASSVGNEADTQYF
once TRBD1 TRBJ2-2 TRBV12-5 TGTGCTAGTGGCGCAAAAGGAGGGACAGGGGTTACCGGGGAGCTGTTTTTT CASGAKGGTGVTGELFF
. . TRBJ1-3 TRBV4-2 TGTGCCAGCAGCCAACAGGGCCGAAGAGACACCATATATTTT CASSQQGRRDTIYF
. TRBD1 TRBJ1-2 TRBV5-6 TGTGCCAGCAGCAGGGGACAGGGGATCTATGGCTACACCTTC CASSRGQGIYGYTF
. . TRBJ1-4 TRBV28 TGTGCCAGCAGTTACAGAGCAACTAATGAAAAACTGTTTTTT CASSYRATNEKLFF
. . TRBJ2-6 TRBV7-8 TGTGCCAGCAGTACCGGGACAAGATCTGTCATGAGGGCCAACGTCCTGACTTTC CASSTGTRSVMRANVLTF
. TRBD1 TRBJ1-6 TRBV6-5 TGTGCCACCGTCGGTGCGACAGGGATATCACCCCTCCACTTT CATVGATGISPLHF